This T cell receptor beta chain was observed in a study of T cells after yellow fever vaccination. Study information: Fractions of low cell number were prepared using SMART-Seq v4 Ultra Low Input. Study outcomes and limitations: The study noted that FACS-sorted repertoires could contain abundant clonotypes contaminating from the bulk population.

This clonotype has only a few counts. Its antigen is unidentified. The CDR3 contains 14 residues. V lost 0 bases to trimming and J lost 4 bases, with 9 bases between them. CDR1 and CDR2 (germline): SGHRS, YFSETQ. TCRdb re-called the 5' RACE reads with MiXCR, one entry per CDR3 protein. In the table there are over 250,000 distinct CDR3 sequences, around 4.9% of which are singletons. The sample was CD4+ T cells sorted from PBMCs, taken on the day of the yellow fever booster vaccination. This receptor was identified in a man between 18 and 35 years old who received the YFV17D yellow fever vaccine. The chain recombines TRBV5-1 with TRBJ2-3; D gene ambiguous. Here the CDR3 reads CASSLERLADTQYF. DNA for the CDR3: TGCGCCAGCAGCTTGGAACGTTTGGCAGATACGCAGTATTTT. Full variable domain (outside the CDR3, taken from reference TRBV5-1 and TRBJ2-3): KAGVTQTPRYLIKTRGQQVTLSCSPISGHRSVSWYQQTPGQGLQFLFEYFSETQRNKGNFPGRFSGRQFSNSRSEMNVSTLELGDSALYLCASSLERLADTQYFGPGTRLTVL.